This T cell receptor (beta chain) appears in the sequencing data of a study of follicular helper T cells after annual influenza vaccination (TCRdb year 2017). In the study overall: Blood was drawn on days 0, 7 and 28 after each seasonal influenza vaccination. The 2015 samples were processed right after collection, while the 2013-2014 samples were cryopreserved. To study recall of cTfh clones, some subjects were followed through successive annual vaccinations in the 2013-2014, 2014-2015 and 2015-2016 seasons. One week after vaccination, a second recruited cohort of about a dozen subjects (Table S1) displayed a similar ICOS+CD38+ cTfh response. Multi-year samples were available from six subjects, with four subjects covering two vaccination seasons and two subjects covering three seasons.

The intended sense of this specimen's time point label: 2013-2014 season, 7 days after vaccination. TCRB sequencing was used to follow sorted CD4 subsets from the blood of adults before and after they were given the seasonal inactivated influenza vaccine (Fluvarix). To be eligible, subjects had to be community-dwelling and could not have received an influenza vaccine during the previous 6 months. Exclusions included influenza vaccine contraindications, substance abuse, HIV/AIDS, active malignancy, immunomodulatory medication and active illness such as respiratory infection. Per time point, between roughly 40 and 110 mL of blood was sampled. Either Ficoll-Paque PLUS or SepMate separation was used to isolate PBMC. As a non-Tfh subset for comparison, CXCR5- memory CD4 T cells were sorted. Before DNA extraction, cell subsets were sorted from PBMC on a BD FACS Aria. With respect to this clone: This receptor's antigen is unknown. The input lacks base qualities; no much larger clone sits a single base away.

The library was generated by the immunoSEQ multiplex PCR assay. Adaptive Biotechnologies handled the TCRB amplification, library preparation, sequencing and preliminary bioinformatics at Survey level resolution. On the study's bioinformatics: Clonality was calculated in R as 1 minus normalized Shannon entropy, and the Gini index was computed with the R package ineq. To get the overlap score, the summed counts of shared sequences were divided by the total counts of all sequences in both of the compared samples. Significance of shared clonotypes was assessed by Fisher's exact test, with a theoretical repertoire of 10^7 TCRB sequences assumed. TCRdb stores this immuneACCESS table with in-frame sequences only. Part of the clones is absent; in the studies checked, under half of the shortfall reflects unresolved V genes, and no reason is known for the rest. From that table come the V and J calls and clone size; the DNA was used to work out D and trimming. This sample is represented by roughly 9,900 clones; about 86% of them were singletons. The ten most abundant clones make up 0.45% to 0.75% of the sample.

Overall study results and their limits: Because only roughly 10-20% of the analyzed cells gave productive TCRB sequences, there was no way to sample rare clonotypes. Day 7 ICOS+CD38+ clones were most often found later in ICOS-CD38- cTfh, suggesting that subset may serve as a memory reservoir. When influenza clone enrichment was assessed, the possibility that the much larger non-cTfh compartments were undersampled could not be excluded. With successive annual vaccinations, a recurrent oligoclonal ICOS+CD38+ cTfh response was recalled, and this response contained tetramer and AIM influenza-specific clonotypes. ICOS+CD38+ cTfh clonality correlated with the frequency of that population, and its change correlated with the change in circulating plasmablast frequency.

Per the germline V gene, MNHNS is the CDR1 and SASEGT is the CDR2. V and J are trimmed by 0 bases and 0 bases, and the gene matches miss 5 bases of the junction. The CDR3 measures 17 amino acids from cysteine to phenylalanine. Only the CDR3 DNA stays, 51 bases, in frame from base 1. The clonotype was recovered from an adult who received the influenza vaccine. This chain joins TRBV6-1 to TRBJ2-3, and 8 bases in between align with TRBD2. This specimen consisted of CXCR5- memory CD4+ T cells sorted from blood, obtained 7 days after influenza vaccination. Reading the label with the study, this specimen's cell subset or site is: CXCR5- memory CD4 T cells. The CDR3 has the sequence CASSEALASGSTDTQYF. In nucleotides, the sequence is TGTGCCAGCAGTGAAGCGCTGGCTAGCGGGAGCACAGATACGCAGTATTTT.